This T cell receptor (beta chain) was obtained from a study of blood T cell repertoires in COVID-19. V was cut by 1 base and J by 2 bases, with 9 bases left in between. CDR3 length equals 14 residues. The germline CDR1 and CDR2 sequences are LNHNV and YYDKDF (reference sequence). Here immunoSEQ multiplex PCR was the method, and the copy in TCRdb shows in-frame clones only, minus some. The sample has roughly 200,000 clones; more than 85% are singletons. Only a few counts were recorded for this clone. The genes are TRBV15 and TRBJ2-7, with D unclear. Sequencing input: peripheral blood. The sequence came from a woman aged 50 to 60 with COVID-19, enrolled during active disease. CDR3 nucleotides: TGTGCCACCAGCAGAGGCCCAGGCGCCTACGAGCAGTACTTC. Translated, it gives CATSRGPGAYEQYF.